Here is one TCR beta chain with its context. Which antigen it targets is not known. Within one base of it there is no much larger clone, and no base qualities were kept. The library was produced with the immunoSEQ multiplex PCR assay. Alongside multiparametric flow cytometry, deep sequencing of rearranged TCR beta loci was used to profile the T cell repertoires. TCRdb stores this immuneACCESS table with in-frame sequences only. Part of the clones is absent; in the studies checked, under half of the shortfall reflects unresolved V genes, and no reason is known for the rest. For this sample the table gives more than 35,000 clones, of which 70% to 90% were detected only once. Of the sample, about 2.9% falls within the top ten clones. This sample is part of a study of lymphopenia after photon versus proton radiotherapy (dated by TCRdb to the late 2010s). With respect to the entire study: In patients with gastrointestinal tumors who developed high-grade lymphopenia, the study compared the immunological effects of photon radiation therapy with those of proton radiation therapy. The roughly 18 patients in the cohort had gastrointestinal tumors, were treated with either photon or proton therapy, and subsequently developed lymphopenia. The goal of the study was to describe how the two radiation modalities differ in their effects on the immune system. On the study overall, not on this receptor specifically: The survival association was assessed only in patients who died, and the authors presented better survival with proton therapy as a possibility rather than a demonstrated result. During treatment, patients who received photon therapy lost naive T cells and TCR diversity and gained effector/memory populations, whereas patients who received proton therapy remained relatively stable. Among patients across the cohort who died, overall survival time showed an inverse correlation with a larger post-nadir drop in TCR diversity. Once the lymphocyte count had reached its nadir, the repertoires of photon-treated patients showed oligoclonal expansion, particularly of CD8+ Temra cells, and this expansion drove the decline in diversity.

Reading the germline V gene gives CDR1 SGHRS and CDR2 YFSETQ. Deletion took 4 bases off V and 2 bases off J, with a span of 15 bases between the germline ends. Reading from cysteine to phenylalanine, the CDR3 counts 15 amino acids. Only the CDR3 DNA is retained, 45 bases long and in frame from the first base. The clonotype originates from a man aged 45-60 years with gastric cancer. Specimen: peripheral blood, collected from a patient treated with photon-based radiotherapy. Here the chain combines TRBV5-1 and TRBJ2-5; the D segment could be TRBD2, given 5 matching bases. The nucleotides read TGCGCCAGCAGCCTACATGGGCCGGGACAAGAGACCCAGTACTTC. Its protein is CASSLHGPGQETQYF.